This T cell receptor (beta chain) stems from a study of HIV-infected patients and healthy controls. Study results and caveats: Untreated HIV+ repertoires had roughly threefold fewer distinct CDR3s and lower Shannon diversity than healthy controls.

No cell fractionation was done, so the repertoire covers all unsorted peripheral blood T cells. A 2.5 ml peripheral blood sample was taken for RNA. Alpha and beta constant-region primers primed reverse transcription of around 550 ng RNA. Alpha and beta chain libraries were made separately by chain-specific third strand synthesis with multiplexing indices. One primer pair amplified all rearrangements per chain; each cDNA got molecular barcodes. A 5' RACE adapter with a random hexamer and the SP2 primer site was joined to cDNA. TCRdb analysed the 5' RACE reads with MiXCR anew, one entry per CDR3 protein. The table shows approximately 17,000 distinct CDR3 sequences, with 9.4% occurring only once. By sample fraction, this clonotype is medium-sized. Its antigen remains unknown. The V gene's germline CDR1 is SQVTM and CDR2 ANQGSEA. The CDR3 runs 14 residues. The ends lost 5 bases at V and 5 bases at J; junction bases unmatched: 7.

Material for sequencing was blood. The rearrangement joins TRBV29-1 to TRBJ2-5; TRBD2 aligns across 11 bases. The clonotype comes from an adult in good health. CDR3 coding DNA: TGCAGCGTTCCCTCCGGACTAGCGGGCGAGACCCAGTACTTC. Encoded protein: CSVPSGLAGETQYF.